This TCR beta chain was sequenced for a study of blood T cell repertoires in COVID-19. Study-wide background: Sources were T cells, B-cell-depleted T cells, or PBMCs; the material itself was cDNA or gDNA.

Sequenced by immunoSEQ multiplex PCR; TCRdb stores in-frame clones only, minus some. This sample carries 50,000 to 55,000 clones, around 86% of them seen once, and the ten largest clones take around 2.7%. Germline lookup yields CDR1 LGHDT and CDR2 YNNKEL (reference sequence). V was pared by 2 bases and J by 9 bases, with 5 bases between. The CDR3 has 11 residues. The chain has TRBV3-1 (or the pseudogene TRBV3-2) and TRBJ2-1; D is unresolved. This clonotype originated in a man older than 75 with acute or convalescent COVID-19. Sequences were obtained from peripheral blood. The chain's CDR3 is CASSQSIEQFF. The CDR3 coding sequence is TGTGCCAGCAGCCAATCTATTGAGCAGTTCTTC.